This section outlines one TCR beta chain sequence together with its context. Its matching antigen is unknown. Germline-derived CDR1 and CDR2 are SGHDT and YYEEEE. V was pared by 0 bases and J by 5 bases, with 11 bases between. This CDR3 has 15 amino acids. The record originates from a study of T cell responses to AZD1222 COVID-19 vaccine. Study-wide points: Spike as a whole was targeted by vaccine-associated CD4 TCRs, dominant at 160-218 and 743-854.

The data were produced by immunoSEQ multiplex PCR, yet TCRdb's version contains in-frame clones alone and is incomplete. The sample carries approximately 68,000 clones, about 87% recorded once. The rearrangement links TRBV5-6 to TRBJ1-4; possibly TRBD1 for D (6 bases). This receptor was obtained from an adult in good health. Sequencing was performed on peripheral blood, taken on day 0 of AZD1222 vaccination. CDR3 sequence reads: CASSLGGQLNEKLFF. The CDR3 DNA is TGTGCCAGCAGCTTGGGCGGACAGTTAAATGAAAAACTGTTTTTT.